This T cell receptor (beta chain) was recorded in a study of T cell responses to AZD1222 COVID-19 vaccine. In the study overall: Second doses were pooled across both intervals (about 4 or about 12 weeks).

The protocol was immunoSEQ multiplex PCR, while the TCRdb copy is restricted to in-frame clones and leaves out a portion. This repertoire shows 110,000 or so clones, around 90% found once; its top ten account for less than 9.5%. Whole-study results and caveats: Reportedly, nearly half of unique spike TCRs recognized epitopes outside B.1.351/B.1.1.7 mutations. Clonal diversity may have been underestimated, and the donors were mostly white British, with more females than males.

V was pared by 6 bases and J by 3 bases, with 5 bases of the junction left unmatched. The germline V gene has CDR1 SEHNR and CDR2 FQNEAQ (reference sequence). There are 15 residues in the CDR3. Details on this clone: Its antigen is as yet unknown.

The TCR comes from an adult in good health. This specimen consisted of peripheral blood, obtained on day 0 of AZD1222 vaccination. The chain couples TRBV7-9 to TRBJ2-5; 12 nucleotides agree with TRBD2. The CDR3: CASSRLAGDKETQYF. The CDR3, as DNA: TGTGCCAGCAGTCGACTAGCGGGGGACAAAGAGACCCAGTACTTC.